The 14 T cell receptor beta chains below all came from one sample that was sequenced in a study of blood T cells in healthy people across ages. With a J-beta primer mix and a sample-barcoded 5' primer, a second PCR ran about 6 to 11 cycles. TCRdb recomputed calls from the 5' RACE reads with MiXCR, one row per CDR3 protein. The sample has fewer than 1,200,000 distinct CDR3 sequences, roughly 24% seen once. These same records also appear under a second study, on T cells of mothers and their children.

The sample was blood. The receptor source for this set is a girl aged 2 to 10 in good health.

This clonotype has more than one count but fewer than ten. The V and J genes are TRBV28 and TRBJ2-5, with a possible D match to TRBD1 (5 bases). V lost 5 bases to trimming and J lost 1 base, with 11 bases between them. This CDR3 is built from 14 residues. CDR1 is MDHEN, CDR2 SYDVKM, per germline. The CDR3 DNA reads as TGTGCCAGCAGTGCGGTGACAGTCCAAGAGACCCAGTACTTC. It is translated as CASSAVTVQETQYF.

This clonotype was detected ten times or more. The J gene is TRBJ2-7, the V gene TRBV9; D is possibly TRBD2 (6 bases). Germline CDR1 reads SGDLS; CDR2 reads YYNGEE. CDR3 length equals 16 residues. V was shortened by 3 bases and J by 0 bases, with 16 bases between the two germline ends. CDR3 sequence (DNA): TGTGCCAGCAGCGGACGTCCGGGAGACCACTCCTACGAGCAGTACTTC. It is translated as CASSGRPGDHSYEQYF.

This clonotype was counted at least ten times. The chain combines TRBV28 with TRBJ2-7, with 11 bases aligning to TRBD2. The CDR3 consists of 14 residues. Germline V gives CDR1 MDHEN, CDR2 SYDVKM. J gave up 3 bases and V 5 bases, and 3 bases lay outside the gene matches. CDR3 residues: CASSPGLADYEQYF. CDR3 nucleotide sequence: TGTGCCAGCAGTCCGGGACTAGCGGACTACGAGCAGTACTTC.

This clonotype was picked up a small number of times. The chain is built from TRBV29-1 and TRBJ2-7, with TRBD2 identical over 7 bases. The last part of the DNA fits TRBJ2-1 better; the J call may be wrong. The CDR3 loop spans 13 amino acids. Germline V gene sequence: CDR1 SQVTM, CDR2 ANQGSEA. The CDR3 nucleotides are TGCAGCGTTCTCCGGGACTATACCAATGAGCAGTTCTTC. It is translated as CSVLRDYTNEQFF.

The chain recombines TRBV28 with TRBJ2-1; D call uncertain. CDR3 length: 14 amino acids. Germline V gene data show CDR1 as MDHEN and CDR2 as SYDVKM. Trimming pared 6 bases from V and 9 bases from J, leaving 18 bases between. DNA for the CDR3: TGTGCCAGCAGCCCCCGGACCTTTAAGGGTGAGCAGTTCTTC. Amino acids: CASSPRTFKGEQFF.

The table lists this clonotype with a few counts. The V call is TRBV12-5, the J call TRBJ1-1; 8 bases agree with TRBD1. The V gene end was trimmed by 2 bases and the J gene end by 4 bases; junction bases not matched to a gene: 0. The V gene's germline CDR1 is LGHNT and CDR2 FRNRAP. This CDR3 region has 13 residues. The CDR3 coding sequence is TGTGCTAGTGGTTTGACAGGGGGCACTGAAGCTTTCTTT. Translation gives CASGLTGGTEAFF.

This clonotype showed up just a few times. The chain employs TRBV7-6 and TRBJ2-5, with D uncertain. Germline CDR1 reads SGHVS; CDR2 reads FNYEAQ. There are 14 residues in the CDR3. V was shortened by 7 bases and J by 5 bases, with 17 bases between the two germline ends. The CDR3 sequence: CASTIARRYETQYF. CDR3 in DNA: TGTGCCAGCACTATCGCCCGCCGGTACGAGACCCAGTACTTC.

This clonotype was detected a few times. The chain joins TRBV6-2 or TRBV6-3 to TRBJ2-1; 8 positions agree with TRBD1. The germline gives CDR1 MNHEY, CDR2 SVGEGT. The CDR3 totals 14 residues. J gave up 4 bases and V 5 bases, and 4 bases lay outside the gene matches. CDR3 DNA sequence: TGTGCCAGCAGTCCATGGGACAGGTACAATGAGCAGTTCTTC. Amino acids: CASSPWDRYNEQFF.

This clonotype came up many times. The chain carries TRBV4-2 and TRBJ1-1; the D is unclear. The germline V gene has CDR1 LGHNA and CDR2 YNFKEQ. V gave up 7 bases and J gave up 6 bases, with 9 bases separating them. The CDR3 sequence is 11 residues long. The chain's CDR3 is CASTPGAEAFF. The CDR3 nucleotides are TGTGCCAGCACCCCCGGGGCTGAAGCTTTCTTT.

The rearrangement joins TRBV6-1 to TRBJ1-2; D possibly corresponds to TRBD1 (5 bases). The CDR3 loop spans 13 amino acids. Germline lookup yields CDR1 MNHNS and CDR2 SASEGT. V lost 8 bases and J 4 bases, leaving 14 bases between the germline ends. The CDR3 is CASQTDTLYGYTF. For the CDR3, the DNA is TGTGCCAGCCAGACAGATACTCTCTATGGCTACACCTTC.

This clonotype was seen at least ten times. This sequence joins TRBV7-2 and TRBJ2-7, with unresolved D. V lost 2 bases to trimming and J lost 3 bases, with 5 bases between them. This CDR3 contains 12 residues. From germline, CDR1 is SGHTA and CDR2 FQGNSA. CDR3 protein: CASSLSIYEQYF. Written as DNA, the CDR3 is TGTGCCAGCAGCTTAAGTATCTACGAGCAGTACTTC.

This clonotype showed up just a few times. This chain links TRBV5-4 with TRBJ2-1; D is possibly TRBD1 (6 bases). The germline V and J ends were trimmed by 4 bases and 7 bases, with 15 bases remaining between them. There are 14 residues in the CDR3. Germline CDR1 reads SGHNT; CDR2 reads YYREEE (reference sequence). The DNA for the CDR3 is TGTGCCAGCAGCCAACAGGGTTTTAAAAATGAGCAGTTCTTC. Its translation is CASSQQGFKNEQFF. The full variable domain, rest sourced from reference TRBV5-4 and TRBJ2-1, is ETGVTQSPTHLIKTRGQQVTLRCSSQSGHNTVSWYQQALGQGPQFIFQYYREEENGRGNFPPRFSGLQFPNYSSELNVNALELDDSALYLCASSQQGFKNEQFFGPGTRLTVL.

V gene TRBV12-3 or TRBV12-4 combines with J gene TRBJ1-2; a weak D match, TRBD1 (6 bases). CDR3 size: 14 residues. V was shortened by 6 bases and J by 4 bases, with 15 bases between the two germline ends. For the CDR3, the DNA is TGTGCCAGCAGGGAGGACAGTATATTCTATGGCTACACCTTC. It encodes CASREDSIFYGYTF.

This sequence joins TRBV6-2 or TRBV6-3 and TRBJ2-1; D uncertain. The V end lost 6 bases, the J end lost 12 bases, and 12 bases lay between the germline ends. Germline V gene lookup returns CDR1 MNHEY and CDR2 SVGEGT. CDR3 length: 11 residues. The CDR3 DNA reads as TGTGCCAGCAGACAAAATTTGGCGCAGTTCTTC. Translation gives CASRQNLAQFF.